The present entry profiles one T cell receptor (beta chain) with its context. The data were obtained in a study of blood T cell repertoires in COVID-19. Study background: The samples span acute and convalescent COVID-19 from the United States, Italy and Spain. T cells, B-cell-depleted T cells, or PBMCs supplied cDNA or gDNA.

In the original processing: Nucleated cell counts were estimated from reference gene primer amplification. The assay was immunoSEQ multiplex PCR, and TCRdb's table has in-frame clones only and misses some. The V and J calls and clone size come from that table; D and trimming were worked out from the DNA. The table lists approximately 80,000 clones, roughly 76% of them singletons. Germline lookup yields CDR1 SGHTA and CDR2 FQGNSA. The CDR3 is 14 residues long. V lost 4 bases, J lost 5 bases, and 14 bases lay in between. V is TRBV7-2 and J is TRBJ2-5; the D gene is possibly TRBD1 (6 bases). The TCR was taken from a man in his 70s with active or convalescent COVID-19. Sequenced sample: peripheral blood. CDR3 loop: CASSSRDKGETQYF. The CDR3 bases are TGTGCCAGCAGCTCTCGGGACAAAGGGGAGACCCAGTACTTC.